One sample yielded the 3 T cell receptor beta chains listed below, sequenced in a study of post-analysis software for immune sequencing data. Findings of the study overall: Patients had higher frequencies than controls of about five TRBV segments, including TRBV5-6, TRBV5-1 and TRBV20-1.

These TCRs are of unknown antigen specificity. Sequencing libraries made from TCR beta cDNA carried unique molecular identifiers. TCRdb called the PCR reads again in MiXCR, with one record for every CDR3 protein. Of about 200,000 distinct CDR3 sequences in the sample, around 30% were seen once. The specimen sequenced was blood. These receptors all stem from a girl younger than 18 with multiple sclerosis.

Points on this clonotype: This may arise from a read error, as a much more abundant clone is one base away. This sequence joins TRBV6-4 and TRBJ2-5; TRBD1 might be the D (5 bases). V lost 2 bases to trimming and J lost 11 bases, with 15 bases between them. The germline V gene has CDR1 MRHNA and CDR2 SNTAGT. The CDR3 runs to 13 residues. The DNA of the CDR3 is TGTGCCAGCAGTGACCTAGGGGTAAATGAGCAGTACTTC. Residues: CASSDLGVNEQYF.

This clonotype was detected a few times. A read error is possible here, since a much larger clone lies one base away. The J gene is TRBJ2-5, the V gene TRBV6-5; 7 bases align to TRBD2. This CDR3 spans 16 amino acids. Germline CDR1 and CDR2: MNHEY and SVGAGI. V was clipped by 6 bases and J by 11 bases; unmatched bases: 21. DNA for the CDR3: TGTGCCAGCAGCCCCCCCGGGACTAAGAGGCGCAATGAGCAGTACTTC. Translated: CASSPPGTKRRNEQYF.

This clonotype was counted many times. This chain uses TRBV12-3 or TRBV12-4 with TRBJ1-1; D call uncertain. The germline V and J ends were trimmed by 4 bases and 7 bases, with 13 bases remaining between them. CDR3 length: 13 amino acids. This CDR3 reads CASSSLLGGEAFF. For the CDR3, the DNA is TGTGCCAGCAGTTCACTTCTAGGAGGTGAAGCTTTCTTT.